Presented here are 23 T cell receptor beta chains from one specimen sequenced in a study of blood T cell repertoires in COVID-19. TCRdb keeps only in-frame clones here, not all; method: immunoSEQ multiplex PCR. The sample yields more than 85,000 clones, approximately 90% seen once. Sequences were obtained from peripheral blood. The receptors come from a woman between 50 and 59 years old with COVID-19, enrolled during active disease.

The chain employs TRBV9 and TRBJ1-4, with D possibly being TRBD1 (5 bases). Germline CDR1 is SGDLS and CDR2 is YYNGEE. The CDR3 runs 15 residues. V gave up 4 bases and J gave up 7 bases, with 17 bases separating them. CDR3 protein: CASSPWTGGGEKLFF. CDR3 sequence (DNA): TGTGCCAGCAGCCCTTGGACGGGCGGGGGTGAAAAACTGTTTTTT.

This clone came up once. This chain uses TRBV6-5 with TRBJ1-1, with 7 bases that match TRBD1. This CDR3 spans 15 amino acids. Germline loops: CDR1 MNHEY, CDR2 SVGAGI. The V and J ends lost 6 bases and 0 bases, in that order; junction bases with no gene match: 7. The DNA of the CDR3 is TGTGCCAGCAGAGAGACAGGGCTCATGAACACTGAAGCTTTCTTT. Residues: CASRETGLMNTEAFF.

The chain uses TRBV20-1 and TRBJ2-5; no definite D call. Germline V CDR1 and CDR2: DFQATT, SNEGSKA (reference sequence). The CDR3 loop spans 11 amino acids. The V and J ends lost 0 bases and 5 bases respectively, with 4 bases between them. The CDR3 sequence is CSARDVETQYF. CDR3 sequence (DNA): TGCAGTGCTAGAGACGTCGAGACCCAGTACTTC.

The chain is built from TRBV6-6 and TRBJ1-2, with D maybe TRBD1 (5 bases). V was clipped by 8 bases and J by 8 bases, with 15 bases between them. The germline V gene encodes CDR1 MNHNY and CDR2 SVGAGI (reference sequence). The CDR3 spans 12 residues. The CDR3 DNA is TGTGCCAGCTATTATGTGGACACCGGCTACACCTTC. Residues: CASYYVDTGYTF.

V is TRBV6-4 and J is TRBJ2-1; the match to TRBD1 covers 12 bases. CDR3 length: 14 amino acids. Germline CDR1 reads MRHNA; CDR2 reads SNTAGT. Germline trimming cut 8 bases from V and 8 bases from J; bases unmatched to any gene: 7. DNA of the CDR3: TGTGCCAGCCGCAGGGACAGGGGGCGGGATGAGCAGTTCTTC. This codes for CASRRDRGRDEQFF.

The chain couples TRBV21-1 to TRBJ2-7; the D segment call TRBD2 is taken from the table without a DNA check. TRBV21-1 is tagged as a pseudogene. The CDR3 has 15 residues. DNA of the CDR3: TGTGCCAGCAGCACGACTAGCGGGTACTCCTACGAGCAGTACTTC. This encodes CASSTTSGYSYEQYF.

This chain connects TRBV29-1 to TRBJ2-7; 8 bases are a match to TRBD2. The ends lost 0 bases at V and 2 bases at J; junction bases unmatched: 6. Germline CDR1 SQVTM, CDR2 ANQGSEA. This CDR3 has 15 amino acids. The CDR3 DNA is TGCAGCGTTGAAGAAGGGAGCGGGGGCACCTACGAGCAGTACTTC. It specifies CSVEEGSGGTYEQYF.

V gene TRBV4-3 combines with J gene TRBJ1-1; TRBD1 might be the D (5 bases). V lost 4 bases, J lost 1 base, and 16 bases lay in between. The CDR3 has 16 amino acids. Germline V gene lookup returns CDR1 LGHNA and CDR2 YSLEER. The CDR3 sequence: CASSPNKGLSNTEAFF. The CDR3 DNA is TGCGCCAGCAGCCCAAATAAGGGACTTTCGAACACTGAAGCTTTCTTT.

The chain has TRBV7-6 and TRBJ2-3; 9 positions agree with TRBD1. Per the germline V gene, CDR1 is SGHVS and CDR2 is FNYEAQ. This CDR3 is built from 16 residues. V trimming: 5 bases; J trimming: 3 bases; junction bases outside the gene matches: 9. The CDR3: CASSTRQGVWTDTQYF. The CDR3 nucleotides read TGTGCCAGCAGCACCCGACAGGGGGTATGGACAGATACGCAGTATTTT. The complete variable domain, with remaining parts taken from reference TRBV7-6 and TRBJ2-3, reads GAGVSQSPRYKVTKRGQDVALRCDPISGHVSLYWYRQALGQGPEFLTYFNYEAQQDKSGLPNDRFSAERPEGSISTLTIQRTEQRDSAMYRCASSTRQGVWTDTQYFGPGTRLTVL.

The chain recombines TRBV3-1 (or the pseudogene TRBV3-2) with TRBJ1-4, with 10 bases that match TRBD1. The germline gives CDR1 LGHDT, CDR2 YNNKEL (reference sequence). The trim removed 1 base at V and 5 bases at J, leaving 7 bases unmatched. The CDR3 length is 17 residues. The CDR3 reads CASSQGDRGWGNEKLFF. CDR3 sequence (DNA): TGTGCCAGCAGCCAAGGGGACAGGGGCTGGGGCAATGAAAAACTGTTTTTT.

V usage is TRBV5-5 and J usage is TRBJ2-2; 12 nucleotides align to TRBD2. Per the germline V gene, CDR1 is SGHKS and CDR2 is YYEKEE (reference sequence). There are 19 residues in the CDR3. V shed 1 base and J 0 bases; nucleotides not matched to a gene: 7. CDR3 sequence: CASSLNPSSGGANTGELFF. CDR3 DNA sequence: TGTGCCAGCAGCTTGAACCCGTCTAGCGGGGGGGCGAACACCGGGGAGCTGTTTTTT.

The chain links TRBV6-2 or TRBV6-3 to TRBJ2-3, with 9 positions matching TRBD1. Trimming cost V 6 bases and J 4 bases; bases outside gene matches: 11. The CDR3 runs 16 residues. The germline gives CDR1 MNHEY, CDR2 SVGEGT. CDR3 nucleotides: TGTGCCAGCAGCGAAAAAGGGACAGGGCGCCCAGATACGCAGTATTTT. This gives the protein CASSEKGTGRPDTQYF.

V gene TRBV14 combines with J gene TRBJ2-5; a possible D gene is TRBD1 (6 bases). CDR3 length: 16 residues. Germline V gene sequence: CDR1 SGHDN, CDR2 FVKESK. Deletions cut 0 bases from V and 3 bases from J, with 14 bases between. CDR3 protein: CASSQESYYREETQYF. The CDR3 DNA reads TGTGCCAGCAGCCAAGAGTCCTATTACAGGGAAGAGACCCAGTACTTC. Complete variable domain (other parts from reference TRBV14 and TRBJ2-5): EAGVTQFPSHSVIEKGQTVTLRCDPISGHDNLYWYRRVMGKEIKFLLHFVKESKQDESGMPNNRFLAERTGGTYSTLKVQPAELEDSGVYFCASSQESYYREETQYFGPGTRLLVL.

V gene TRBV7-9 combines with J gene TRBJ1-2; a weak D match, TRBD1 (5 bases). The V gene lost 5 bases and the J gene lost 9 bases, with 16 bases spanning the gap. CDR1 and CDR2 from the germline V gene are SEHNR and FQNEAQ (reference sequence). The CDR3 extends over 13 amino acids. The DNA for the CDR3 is TGTGCCAGCAGCCCAAGGCAGGGTCAGCGCTACACCTTC. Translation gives CASSPRQGQRYTF.

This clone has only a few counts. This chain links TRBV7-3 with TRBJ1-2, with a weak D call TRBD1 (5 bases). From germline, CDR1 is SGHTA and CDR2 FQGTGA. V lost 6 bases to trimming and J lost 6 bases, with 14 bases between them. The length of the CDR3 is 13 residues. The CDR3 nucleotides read TGTGCCAGCAGACGTGCGGGGCGCGATGGCTACACCTTC. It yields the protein CASRRAGRDGYTF.

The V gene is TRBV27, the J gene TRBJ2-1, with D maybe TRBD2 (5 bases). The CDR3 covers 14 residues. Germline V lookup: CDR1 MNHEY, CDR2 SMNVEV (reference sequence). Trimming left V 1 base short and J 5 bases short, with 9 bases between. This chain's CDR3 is CASSLLRGHNEQFF. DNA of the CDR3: TGTGCCAGCAGTTTATTGAGAGGGCACAATGAGCAGTTCTTC.

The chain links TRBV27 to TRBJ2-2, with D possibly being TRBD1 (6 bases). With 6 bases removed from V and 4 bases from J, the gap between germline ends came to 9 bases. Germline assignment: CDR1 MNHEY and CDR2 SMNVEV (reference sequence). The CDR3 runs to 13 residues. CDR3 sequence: CASSGQTTGELFF. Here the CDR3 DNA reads TGTGCCAGCAGCGGACAGACCACCGGGGAGCTGTTTTTT.

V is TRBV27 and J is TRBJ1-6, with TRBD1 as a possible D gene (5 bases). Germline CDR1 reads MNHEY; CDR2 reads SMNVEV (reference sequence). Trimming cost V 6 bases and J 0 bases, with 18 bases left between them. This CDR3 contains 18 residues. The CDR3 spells CASSHRWGWDSYNSPLHF. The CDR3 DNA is TGTGCCAGCAGCCACAGGTGGGGTTGGGACTCCTATAATTCACCCCTCCACTTT.

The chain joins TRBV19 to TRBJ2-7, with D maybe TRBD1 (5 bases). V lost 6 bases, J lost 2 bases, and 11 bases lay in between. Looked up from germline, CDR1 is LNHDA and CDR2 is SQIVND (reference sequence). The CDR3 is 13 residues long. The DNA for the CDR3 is TGTGCCAGTAGCCTGACAGCAACCTACGAGCAGTACTTC. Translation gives CASSLTATYEQYF.

The CDR3 region has the DNA TGTGCCAGCAGCTTACTCAACTATCCCTACGAGCAGTACTTC. Its protein product is CASSLLNYPYEQYF. The chain couples TRBV7-9 to TRBJ2-7; no clear D gene. Trimming stripped 2 bases from V and 2 bases from J, with 10 bases between. The CDR3 length is 14 residues. In germline, CDR1 is SEHNR, CDR2 FQNEAQ (reference sequence).

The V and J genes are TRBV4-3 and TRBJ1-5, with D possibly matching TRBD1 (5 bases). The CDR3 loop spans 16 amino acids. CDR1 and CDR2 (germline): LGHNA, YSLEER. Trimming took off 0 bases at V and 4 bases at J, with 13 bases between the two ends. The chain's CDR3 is CASSQDLGTGNQPQHF. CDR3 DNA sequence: TGCGCCAGCAGCCAAGATCTTGGAACAGGTAATCAGCCCCAGCATTTT.

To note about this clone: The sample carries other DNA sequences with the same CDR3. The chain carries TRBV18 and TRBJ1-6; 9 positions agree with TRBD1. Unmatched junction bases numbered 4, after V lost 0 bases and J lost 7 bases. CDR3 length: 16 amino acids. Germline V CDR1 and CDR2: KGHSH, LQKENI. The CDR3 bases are TGTGCCAGCTCACCACCGGGACAGGGAGGCAATTCACCCCTCCACTTT. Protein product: CASSPPGQGGNSPLHF.

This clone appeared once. DNA of the CDR3: TGTGCCATCAGGGCCCCGGGACAGGGTTTCCACGAGCAGTACTTC. It translates to CAIRAPGQGFHEQYF. This chain links TRBV10-3 with TRBJ2-7, with 9 bases matching TRBD1. The V segment lost 6 bases and the J segment 5 bases; nucleotides outside the gene matches: 11. CDR3 length equals 15 residues. Germline V gene lookup returns CDR1 ENHRY and CDR2 SYGVKD.